These T cell receptor beta chains were read from a single sample in a study of blood T cell repertoires in COVID-19. The data were produced by immunoSEQ multiplex PCR, yet TCRdb's version contains in-frame clones alone and is incomplete. The repertoire holds some 200,000 clones, about 91% seen once, with approximately 1.2% in the top ten. Source material: peripheral blood. These TCRs come from a man younger than 45 with acute or convalescent COVID-19. CDR3s include the opening cysteine and the closing phenylalanine or tryptophan. Each record gives: V gene, D gene, clone size, J gene, CDR3 protein, CDR3 DNA. D genes are given only for firm matches. Only some rows state a clone size, as once, few, many or a class for expanded clones.

v_gene: TRBV9; d_gene: NA; abundance: NA; j_gene: TRBJ2-1; CDR3aa: CASSVGLSNEQFF; CDR3nt: TGTGCCAGCAGCGTAGGTCTAAGCAATGAGCAGTTCTTC
v_gene: TRBV28; d_gene: NA; abundance: NA; j_gene: TRBJ2-4; CDR3aa: CASRVGGYRNIQYF; CDR3nt: TGTGCCAGCAGAGTGGGAGGATATCGAAACATTCAGTACTTC
v_gene: TRBV3-1/TRBV3-2; d_gene: TRBD1; abundance: few; j_gene: TRBJ1-3; CDR3aa: CASSHSRGTGNTIYF; CDR3nt: TGTGCCAGCAGCCACTCCAGGGGGACTGGAAACACCATATATTTT
v_gene: TRBV28; d_gene: NA; abundance: NA; j_gene: TRBJ1-5; CDR3aa: CASSYQGSPNQPQHF; CDR3nt: TGTGCCAGCAGTTATCAGGGTAGTCCCAATCAGCCCCAGCATTTT
v_gene: TRBV9; d_gene: TRBD1; abundance: NA; j_gene: TRBJ2-5; CDR3aa: CASSALGQVETQYF; CDR3nt: TGTGCCAGCAGCGCCCTCGGACAGGTGGAGACCCAGTACTTC
v_gene: TRBV6-2/TRBV6-3; d_gene: TRBD1; abundance: NA; j_gene: TRBJ2-3; CDR3aa: CASSPQPGQGVDTQYF; CDR3nt: TGTGCCAGCAGTCCACAACCGGGACAGGGTGTTGATACGCAGTATTTT
v_gene: TRBV13; d_gene: NA; abundance: NA; j_gene: TRBJ1-2; CDR3aa: CASSLGLGAGEANYGYTF; CDR3nt: TGTGCCAGCAGCTTAGGCCTTGGGGCAGGGGAAGCTAACTATGGCTACACCTTC
v_gene: TRBV7-3; d_gene: TRBD2; abundance: NA; j_gene: TRBJ2-1; CDR3aa: CASSLSLAGVEEQFF; CDR3nt: TGTGCCAGCAGCTTATCGCTAGCGGGAGTGGAGGAGCAGTTCTTC
v_gene: TRBV27; d_gene: NA; abundance: NA; j_gene: TRBJ1-5; CDR3aa: CASKVIGEGQPQHF; CDR3nt: TGTGCCAGCAAAGTAATTGGGGAGGGTCAGCCCCAGCATTTT
v_gene: TRBV7-3; d_gene: NA; abundance: NA; j_gene: TRBJ2-1; CDR3aa: CASSLGVSSYNEQFF; CDR3nt: TGTGCCAGCAGCTTAGGAGTGAGCTCCTACAATGAGCAGTTCTTC
v_gene: TRBV7-6; d_gene: NA; abundance: NA; j_gene: TRBJ2-1; CDR3aa: CASSYRYNEQFF; CDR3nt: TGTGCCAGCAGCTACAGATACAATGAGCAGTTCTTC
v_gene: TRBV18; d_gene: TRBD2; abundance: NA; j_gene: TRBJ2-1; CDR3aa: CASSPGTSLPPYNEQFF; CDR3nt: TGTGCCAGCTCACCCGGGACTAGCCTCCCTCCCTACAATGAGCAGTTCTTC
v_gene: TRBV19; d_gene: NA; abundance: once; j_gene: TRBJ1-2; CDR3aa: CASSPSPGYNYGYTF; CDR3nt: TGTGCCAGTAGTCCCAGTCCAGGTTACAACTATGGCTACACCTTC
v_gene: TRBV5-1; d_gene: TRBD2; abundance: NA; j_gene: TRBJ2-7; CDR3aa: CASSLETATPATSGSYEQYF; CDR3nt: TGCGCCAGCAGCTTGGAAACAGCCACCCCCGCGACTAGCGGGAGCTACGAGCAGTACTTC
v_gene: TRBV19; d_gene: TRBD2; abundance: NA; j_gene: TRBJ2-2; CDR3aa: CASSLLAFRSTGELFF; CDR3nt: TGTGCCAGTAGCCTACTAGCGTTTAGGAGCACCGGGGAGCTGTTTTTT
v_gene: TRBV19; d_gene: TRBD1; abundance: NA; j_gene: TRBJ2-1; CDR3aa: CASIGTGGNNEQFF; CDR3nt: TGTGCCAGTATAGGGACAGGCGGGAACAATGAGCAGTTCTTC
v_gene: TRBV11-2; d_gene: NA; abundance: NA; j_gene: TRBJ2-1; CDR3aa: CASSLSIQLYNEQFF; CDR3nt: TGTGCCAGCAGCTTGAGTATACAGCTTTACAATGAGCAGTTCTTC
v_gene: TRBV9; d_gene: TRBD1; abundance: NA; j_gene: TRBJ1-5; CDR3aa: CASSEQGSQPQHF; CDR3nt: TGTGCCAGCAGCGAACAGGGGTCCCAGCCCCAGCATTTT
v_gene: TRBV6-5; d_gene: NA; abundance: NA; j_gene: TRBJ2-7; CDR3aa: CASSYSSLYEQYF; CDR3nt: TGTGCCAGCAGTTACTCGTCCCTTTACGAGCAGTACTTC
v_gene: TRBV7-9; d_gene: NA; abundance: few; j_gene: TRBJ2-7; CDR3aa: CASSLGAYEQYF; CDR3nt: TGTGCCAGCAGCTTAGGAGCCTACGAGCAGTACTTC
v_gene: TRBV28; d_gene: NA; abundance: NA; j_gene: TRBJ1-4; CDR3aa: CASSPRQLNEKLFF; CDR3nt: TGTGCCAGCAGCCCACGACAGCTTAATGAAAAACTGTTTTTT
v_gene: TRBV21-1; d_gene: NA; abundance: NA; j_gene: TRBJ2-1; CDR3aa: CASSGPGLPLGEQFF; CDR3nt: TGTGCCAGCAGCGGACCGGGACTCCCGTTGGGTGAGCAGTTCTTC
v_gene: TRBV5-4; d_gene: NA; abundance: NA; j_gene: TRBJ2-7; CDR3aa: CASSLAGGIAYEQYF; CDR3nt: TGTGCCAGCAGCTTGGCCGGGGGAATAGCCTACGAGCAGTACTTC
v_gene: TRBV7-9; d_gene: NA; abundance: NA; j_gene: TRBJ1-1; CDR3aa: CASSSGRGTEAFF; CDR3nt: TGTGCCAGCAGCTCGGGGAGGGGCACTGAAGCTTTCTTT
v_gene: TRBV24-1; d_gene: TRBD2; abundance: once; j_gene: TRBJ2-3; CDR3aa: CATSERTSGREADTQYF; CDR3nt: TGTGCCACCAGTGAGCGGACTAGCGGGAGGGAAGCAGATACGCAGTATTTT
v_gene: TRBV5-1; d_gene: NA; abundance: NA; j_gene: TRBJ1-1; CDR3aa: CASSFLGASDVEAFF; CDR3nt: TGCGCCAGCAGCTTTCTGGGAGCGTCCGACGTGGAAGCTTTCTTT
v_gene: TRBV5-1; d_gene: TRBD1; abundance: NA; j_gene: TRBJ2-3; CDR3aa: CASSSTGGRTDTQYF; CDR3nt: TGCGCCAGCAGCTCAACAGGGGGCCGCACAGATACGCAGTATTTT
v_gene: TRBV28; d_gene: NA; abundance: NA; j_gene: TRBJ2-1; CDR3aa: CASSSTGRGAYNEQFF; CDR3nt: TGTGCCAGCAGTTCCACTGGGAGGGGGGCGTACAATGAGCAGTTCTTC
v_gene: TRBV28; d_gene: NA; abundance: NA; j_gene: TRBJ1-2; CDR3aa: CASSLVDFGYTF; CDR3nt: TGTGCCAGCAGTTTAGTAGATTTTGGCTACACCTTC
v_gene: TRBV5-1; d_gene: TRBD1; abundance: NA; j_gene: TRBJ2-3; CDR3aa: CASRRDSADTQYF; CDR3nt: TGCGCCAGCAGGAGGGACAGCGCAGATACGCAGTATTTT
v_gene: TRBV7-3; d_gene: TRBD2; abundance: NA; j_gene: TRBJ2-1; CDR3aa: CASSLFSGQYNEQFF; CDR3nt: TGTGCCAGCAGCTTATTTAGCGGGCAGTACAATGAGCAGTTCTTC
v_gene: TRBV27; d_gene: TRBD2; abundance: NA; j_gene: TRBJ2-5; CDR3aa: CASSLGGLETQYF; CDR3nt: TGTGCCAGCAGTTTGGGGGGGTTGGAGACCCAGTACTTC
v_gene: TRBV6-5; d_gene: TRBD2; abundance: NA; j_gene: TRBJ2-7; CDR3aa: CASSSTGGFSYEQYF; CDR3nt: TGTGCCAGCAGTTCGACGGGGGGATTCTCCTACGAGCAGTACTTC
v_gene: TRBV5-1; d_gene: NA; abundance: once; j_gene: TRBJ2-7; CDR3aa: CASSPAARPSYEQYF; CDR3nt: TGCGCCAGCAGCCCGGCGGCTAGGCCCTCCTACGAGCAGTACTTC
v_gene: TRBV9; d_gene: TRBD1; abundance: NA; j_gene: TRBJ2-7; CDR3aa: CASSVGQGYGEQYF; CDR3nt: TGTGCCAGCAGCGTCGGACAGGGGTACGGCGAGCAGTACTTC
v_gene: TRBV18; d_gene: TRBD2; abundance: NA; j_gene: TRBJ2-1; CDR3aa: CASSPNSGGLNNEQFF; CDR3nt: TGTGCCAGCTCACCAAACAGCGGGGGGCTAAACAATGAGCAGTTCTTC
v_gene: TRBV6-6; d_gene: TRBD2; abundance: NA; j_gene: TRBJ2-1; CDR3aa: CASSRPGSSGGANEQFF; CDR3nt: TGTGCCAGCAGTCGCCCGGGGAGTAGCGGGGGGGCCAATGAGCAGTTCTTC
v_gene: TRBV2; d_gene: NA; abundance: NA; j_gene: TRBJ1-4; CDR3aa: CASSERARGEKLFF; CDR3nt: TGTGCCAGCAGTGAAAGGGCAAGGGGGGAAAAACTGTTTTTT
v_gene: TRBV15; d_gene: NA; abundance: NA; j_gene: TRBJ2-6; CDR3aa: CATSRQGSGANVLTF; CDR3nt: TGTGCCACCAGCAGGCAGGGGTCTGGGGCCAACGTCCTGACTTTC
v_gene: TRBV27; d_gene: TRBD2; abundance: NA; j_gene: TRBJ2-3; CDR3aa: CASSPRTSVTDTQYF; CDR3nt: TGTGCCAGCAGTCCACGGACTAGCGTCACAGATACGCAGTATTTT
v_gene: TRBV7-3; d_gene: TRBD2; abundance: NA; j_gene: TRBJ2-3; CDR3aa: CASSLGLAHTDTQYF; CDR3nt: TGTGCCAGCAGCTTAGGACTAGCGCACACAGATACGCAGTATTTT
v_gene: TRBV19; d_gene: NA; abundance: NA; j_gene: TRBJ2-6; CDR3aa: CASSIYSAGANVLTF; CDR3nt: TGTGCCAGTAGTATTTATTCGGCTGGGGCCAACGTCCTGACTTTC
v_gene: TRBV5-6; d_gene: NA; abundance: NA; j_gene: TRBJ2-7; CDR3aa: CASTRLDKGSYEQYF; CDR3nt: TGTGCCAGCACCCGATTGGACAAGGGATCCTACGAGCAGTACTTC
v_gene: TRBV5-1; d_gene: NA; abundance: NA; j_gene: TRBJ2-1; CDR3aa: CASSFDPGQYNEQFF; CDR3nt: TGCGCCAGCAGCTTTGACCCGGGACAATACAATGAGCAGTTCTTC
v_gene: TRBV11-2; d_gene: NA; abundance: NA; j_gene: TRBJ2-5; CDR3aa: CASSFRGNQETQYF; CDR3nt: TGTGCCAGCAGCTTCCGGGGGAACCAAGAGACCCAGTACTTC
v_gene: TRBV7-6; d_gene: TRBD1; abundance: NA; j_gene: TRBJ2-7; CDR3aa: CASSPGQGYEQYF; CDR3nt: TGTGCCAGCAGCCCAGGACAGGGTTACGAGCAGTACTTC
v_gene: TRBV2; d_gene: NA; abundance: many; j_gene: TRBJ2-1; CDR3aa: CASSEPLGGDEQFF; CDR3nt: TGTGCCAGCAGTGAACCCCTAGGGGGGGATGAGCAGTTCTTC
v_gene: TRBV4-1; d_gene: NA; abundance: NA; j_gene: TRBJ1-2; CDR3aa: CASSPRGLHGYTF; CDR3nt: TGCGCCAGCAGCCCCAGGGGCTTGCATGGCTACACCTTC
v_gene: TRBV2; d_gene: NA; abundance: NA; j_gene: TRBJ1-2; CDR3aa: CTSGLLNRGSTF; CDR3nt: TGTACCAGTGGACTTCTGAACAGAGGAAGCACCTTC
v_gene: TRBV7-8; d_gene: NA; abundance: NA; j_gene: TRBJ2-5; CDR3aa: CASSPRETQYF; CDR3nt: TGTGCCAGCAGCCCCCGAGAGACCCAGTACTTC
v_gene: TRBV7-8; d_gene: NA; abundance: NA; j_gene: TRBJ2-2; CDR3aa: CASSLPGLGKSGELFF; CDR3nt: TGTGCCAGCAGCTTACCGGGACTGGGGAAGTCCGGGGAGCTGTTTTTT